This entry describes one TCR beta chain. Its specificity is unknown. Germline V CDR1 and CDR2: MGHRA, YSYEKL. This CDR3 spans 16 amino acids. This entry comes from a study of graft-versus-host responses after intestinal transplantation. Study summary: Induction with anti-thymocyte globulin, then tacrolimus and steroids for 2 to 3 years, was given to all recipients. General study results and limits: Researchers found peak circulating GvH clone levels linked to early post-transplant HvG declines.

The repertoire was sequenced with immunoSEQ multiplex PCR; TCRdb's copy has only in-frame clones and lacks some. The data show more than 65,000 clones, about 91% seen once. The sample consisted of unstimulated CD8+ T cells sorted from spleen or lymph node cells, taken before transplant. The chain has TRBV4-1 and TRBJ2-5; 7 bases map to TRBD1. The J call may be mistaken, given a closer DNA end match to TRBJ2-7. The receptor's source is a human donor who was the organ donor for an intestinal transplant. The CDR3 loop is CASSPRGQEAPYEQYF. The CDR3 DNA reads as TGCGCCAGCAGCCCCCGCGGACAGGAAGCCCCGTACGAGCAGTACTTC.